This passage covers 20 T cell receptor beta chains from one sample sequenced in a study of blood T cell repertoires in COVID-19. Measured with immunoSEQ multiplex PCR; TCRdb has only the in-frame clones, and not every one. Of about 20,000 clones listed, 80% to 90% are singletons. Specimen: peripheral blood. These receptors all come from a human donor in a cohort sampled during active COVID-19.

CDR3 DNA: TGTGCCTGGAGTGTACGGCTAGCGGGAAATTGGTACGGTGAGCAGTTCTTC. It encodes CAWSVRLAGNWYGEQFF. The rearrangement uses TRBV30 and TRBJ2-1; 9 bases match TRBD2. Germline CDR1 GTSNPN, CDR2 SVGIG (reference sequence). Germline trimming cut 0 bases from V and 9 bases from J; bases unmatched to any gene: 15. The CDR3 covers 17 residues.

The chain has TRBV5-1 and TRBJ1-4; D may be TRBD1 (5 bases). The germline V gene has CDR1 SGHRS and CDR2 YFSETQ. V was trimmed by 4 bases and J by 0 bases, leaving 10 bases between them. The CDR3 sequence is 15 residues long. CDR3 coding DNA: TGCGCCAGCAGCGGGGGGAGTGCAACTAATGAAAAACTGTTTTTT. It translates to CASSGGSATNEKLFF.

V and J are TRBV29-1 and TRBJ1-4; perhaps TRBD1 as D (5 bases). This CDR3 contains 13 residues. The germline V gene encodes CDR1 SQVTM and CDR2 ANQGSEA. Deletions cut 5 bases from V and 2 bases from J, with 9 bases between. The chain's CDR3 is CSVIGGTNEKLFF. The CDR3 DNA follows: TGCAGCGTTATTGGGGGGACTAATGAAAAACTGTTTTTT.

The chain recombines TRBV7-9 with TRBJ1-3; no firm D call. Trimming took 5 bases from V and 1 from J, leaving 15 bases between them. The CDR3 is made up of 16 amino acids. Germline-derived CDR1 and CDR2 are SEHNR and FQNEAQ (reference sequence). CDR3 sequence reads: CASSQSEGVSGNTIYF. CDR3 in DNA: TGTGCCAGCAGCCAGTCCGAGGGTGTTTCTGGAAACACCATATATTTT.

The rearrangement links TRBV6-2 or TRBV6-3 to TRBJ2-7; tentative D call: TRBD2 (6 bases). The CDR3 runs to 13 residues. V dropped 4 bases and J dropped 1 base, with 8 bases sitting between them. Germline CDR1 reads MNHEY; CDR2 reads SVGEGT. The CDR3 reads CASSWRESYEQYF. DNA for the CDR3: TGTGCCAGCAGTTGGCGGGAATCCTACGAGCAGTACTTC.

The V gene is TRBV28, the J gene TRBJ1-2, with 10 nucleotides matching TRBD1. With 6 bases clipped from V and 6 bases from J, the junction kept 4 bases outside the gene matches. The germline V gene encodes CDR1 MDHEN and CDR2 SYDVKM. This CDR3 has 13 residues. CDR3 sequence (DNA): TGTGCCAGCAGGACCGGGACAGGGGATGGCTACACCTTC. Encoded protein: CASRTGTGDGYTF.

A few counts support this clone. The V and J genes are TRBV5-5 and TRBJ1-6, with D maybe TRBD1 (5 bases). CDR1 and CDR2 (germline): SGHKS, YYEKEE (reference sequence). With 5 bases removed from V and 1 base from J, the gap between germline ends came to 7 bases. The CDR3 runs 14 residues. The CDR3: CASSRGSYNSPLHF. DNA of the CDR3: TGTGCCAGCAGTCGGGGGTCCTATAATTCACCCCTCCACTTT.

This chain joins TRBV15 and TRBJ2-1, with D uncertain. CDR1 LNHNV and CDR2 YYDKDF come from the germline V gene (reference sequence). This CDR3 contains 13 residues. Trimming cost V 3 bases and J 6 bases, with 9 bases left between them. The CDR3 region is CATSSQLGNEQFF. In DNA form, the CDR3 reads TGTGCCACCAGCAGTCAACTCGGCAATGAGCAGTTCTTC. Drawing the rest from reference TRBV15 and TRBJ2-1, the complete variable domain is DAMVIQNPRYQVTQFGKPVTLSCSQTLNHNVMYWYQQKSSQAPKLLFHYYDKDFNNEADTPDNFQSRRPNTSFCFLDIRSPGLGDTAMYLCATSSQLGNEQFFGPGTRLTVL.

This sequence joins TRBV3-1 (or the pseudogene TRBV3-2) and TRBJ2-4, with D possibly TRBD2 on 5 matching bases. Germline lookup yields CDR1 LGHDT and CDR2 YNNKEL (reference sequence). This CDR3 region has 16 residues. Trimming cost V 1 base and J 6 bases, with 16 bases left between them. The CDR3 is CASSQVGTRVGNIQYF. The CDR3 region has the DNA TGTGCCAGCAGCCAAGTCGGTACGAGGGTTGGAAACATTCAGTACTTC.

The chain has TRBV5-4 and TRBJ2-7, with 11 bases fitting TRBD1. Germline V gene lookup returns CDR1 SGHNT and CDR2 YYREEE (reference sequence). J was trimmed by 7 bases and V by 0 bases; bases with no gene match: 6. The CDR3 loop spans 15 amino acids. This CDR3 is CASSLGGQGAQEQYF. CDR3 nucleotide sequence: TGTGCCAGCAGCTTGGGAGGACAGGGGGCGCAAGAGCAGTACTTC.

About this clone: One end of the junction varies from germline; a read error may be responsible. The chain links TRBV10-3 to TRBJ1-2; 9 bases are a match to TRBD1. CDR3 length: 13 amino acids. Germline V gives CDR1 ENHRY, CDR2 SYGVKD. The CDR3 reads CAISESPGQGLNF. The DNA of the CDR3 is TGTGCCATCAGTGAGTCGCCGGGACAGGGATTAAACTTC.

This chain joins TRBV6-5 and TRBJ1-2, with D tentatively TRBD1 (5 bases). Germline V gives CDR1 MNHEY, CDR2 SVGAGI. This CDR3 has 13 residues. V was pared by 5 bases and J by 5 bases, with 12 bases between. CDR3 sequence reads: CASSPGEAYGYTF. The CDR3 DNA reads TGTGCCAGCAGTCCGGGGGAGGCGTATGGCTACACCTTC.

The CDR3, as DNA: TGTGCCAGCATCCCGGGAGGGGGCGGGATCTGGGAGCAGTTCTTC. It encodes CASIPGGGGIWEQFF. This chain uses TRBV28 with TRBJ2-1, with D possibly being TRBD2 (8 bases). The CDR3 length is 15 residues. Looked up from germline, CDR1 is MDHEN and CDR2 is SYDVKM. Deletions cut 7 bases from V and 10 bases from J, with 23 bases between.

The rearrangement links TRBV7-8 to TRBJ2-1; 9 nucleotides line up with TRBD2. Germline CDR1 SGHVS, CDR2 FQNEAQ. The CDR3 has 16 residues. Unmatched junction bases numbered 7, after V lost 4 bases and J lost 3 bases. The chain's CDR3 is CASSWGAGGIYNEQFF. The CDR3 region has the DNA TGTGCCAGCAGCTGGGGAGCGGGAGGTATCTACAATGAGCAGTTCTTC. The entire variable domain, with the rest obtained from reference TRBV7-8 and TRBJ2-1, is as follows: GAGVSQSPRYKVAKRGQDVALRCDPISGHVSLFWYQQALGQGPEFLTYFQNEAQLDKSGLPSDRFFAERPEGSVSTLKIQRTQQEDSAVYLCASSWGAGGIYNEQFFGPGTRLTVL.

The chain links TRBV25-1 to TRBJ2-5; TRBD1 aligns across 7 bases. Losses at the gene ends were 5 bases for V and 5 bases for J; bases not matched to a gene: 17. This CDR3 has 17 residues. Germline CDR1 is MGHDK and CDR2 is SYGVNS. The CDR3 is CASSHRLGRGSQETQYF. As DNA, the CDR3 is TGTGCCAGCAGTCACAGGCTGGGCAGGGGGTCGCAGGAGACCCAGTACTTC.

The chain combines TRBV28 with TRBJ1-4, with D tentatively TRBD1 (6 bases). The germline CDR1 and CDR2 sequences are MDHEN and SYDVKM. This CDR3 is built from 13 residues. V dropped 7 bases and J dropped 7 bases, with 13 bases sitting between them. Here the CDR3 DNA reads TGTGCCAGCACGGCAGGGGCCGTTGAAAAACTGTTTTTT. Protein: CASTAGAVEKLFF. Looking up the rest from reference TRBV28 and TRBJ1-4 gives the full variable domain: DVKVTQSSRYLVKRTGEKVFLECVQDMDHENMFWYRQDPGLGLRLIYFSYDVKMKEKGDIPEGYSVSREKKERFSLILESASTNQTSMYLCASTAGAVEKLFFGSGTQLSVL.

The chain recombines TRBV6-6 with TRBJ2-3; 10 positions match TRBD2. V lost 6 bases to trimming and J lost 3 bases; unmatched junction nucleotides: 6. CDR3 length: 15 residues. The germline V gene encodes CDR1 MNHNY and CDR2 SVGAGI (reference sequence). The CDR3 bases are TGTGCCAGCAGCCCAGCGGGAGGGCTAACAGATACGCAGTATTTT. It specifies CASSPAGGLTDTQYF.

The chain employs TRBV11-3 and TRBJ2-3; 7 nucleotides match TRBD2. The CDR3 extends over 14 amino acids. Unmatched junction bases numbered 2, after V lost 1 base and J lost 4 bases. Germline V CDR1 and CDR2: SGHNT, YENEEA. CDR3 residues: CASSLGGSADTQYF. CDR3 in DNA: TGTGCCAGCAGCTTAGGCGGGAGCGCAGATACGCAGTATTTT.

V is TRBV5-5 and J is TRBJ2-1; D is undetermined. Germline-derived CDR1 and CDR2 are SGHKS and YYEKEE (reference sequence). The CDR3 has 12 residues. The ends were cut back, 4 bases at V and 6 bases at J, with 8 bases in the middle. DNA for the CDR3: TGTGCCAGCAGCCCAAATTCCAATGAGCAGTTCTTC. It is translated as CASSPNSNEQFF.

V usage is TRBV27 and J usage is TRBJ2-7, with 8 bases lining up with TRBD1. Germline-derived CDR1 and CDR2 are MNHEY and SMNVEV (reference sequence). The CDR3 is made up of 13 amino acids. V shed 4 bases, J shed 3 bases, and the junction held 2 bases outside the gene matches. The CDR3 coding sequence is TGTGCCAGCAGTTATACAGGGGGCTACGAGCAGTACTTC. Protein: CASSYTGGYEQYF.